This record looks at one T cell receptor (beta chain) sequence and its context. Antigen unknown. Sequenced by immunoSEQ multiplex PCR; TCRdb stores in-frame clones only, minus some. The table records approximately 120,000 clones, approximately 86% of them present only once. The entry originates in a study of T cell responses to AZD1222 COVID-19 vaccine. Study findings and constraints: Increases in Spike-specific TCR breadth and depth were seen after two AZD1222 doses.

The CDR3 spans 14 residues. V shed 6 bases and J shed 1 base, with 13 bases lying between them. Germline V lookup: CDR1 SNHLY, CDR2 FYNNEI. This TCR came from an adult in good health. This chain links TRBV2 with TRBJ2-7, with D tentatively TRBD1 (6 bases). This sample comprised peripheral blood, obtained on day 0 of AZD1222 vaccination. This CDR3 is CASRDGQLSYEQYF. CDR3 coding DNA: TGTGCCAGCAGGGACGGACAGCTGTCCTACGAGCAGTACTTC.